A single sample is the source of the 19 T cell receptor beta chains below, sequenced in a study of OX40 agonist ivuxolimab in advanced cancers. Using immunoSEQ multiplex PCR, the repertoire was profiled, and TCRdb retains in-frame clones only, with some absent. The sample has some 27,000 clones; 80% to 90% are singletons. The specimen was CD4+ or CD8+ T cells sorted from blood, collected in a trial of the OX40 agonist ivuxolimab. The receptors were gathered from an adult with an advanced solid tumor such as melanoma, head and neck, liver or kidney cancer.

The gene calls are TRBV30 and TRBJ2-1; TRBD1 aligns across 7 bases. Germline CDR1 and CDR2: GTSNPN and SVGIG (reference sequence). This CDR3 region has 16 residues. J gave up 1 base and V 4 bases, and 10 bases lay outside the gene matches. The CDR3 bases are TGTGCCTGGAACCGGGACAGCGTTTTATCCTACAATGAGCAGTTCTTC. Its translation is CAWNRDSVLSYNEQFF.

The chain joins TRBV28 to TRBJ2-5; TRBD1 might be the D (6 bases). This CDR3 region has 14 residues. Germline CDR1 MDHEN, CDR2 SYDVKM. Trimming stripped 7 bases from V and 0 bases from J, with 12 bases between. CDR3 DNA: TGTGCCAGCAAGCCAGGGGCGTACCAAGAGACCCAGTACTTC. Translation gives CASKPGAYQETQYF. The full variable domain, its missing parts supplied by reference TRBV28 and TRBJ2-5, is DVKVTQSSRYLVKRTGEKVFLECVQDMDHENMFWYRQDPGLGLRLIYFSYDVKMKEKGDIPEGYSVSREKKERFSLILESASTNQTSMYLCASKPGAYQETQYFGPGTRLLVL.

The DNA of the CDR3 is TGTGCCACCAGCATAATAGCGCAAGAGACCCAGTACTTC. Protein sequence: CATSIIAQETQYF. This sequence joins TRBV15 and TRBJ2-5; maybe TRBD2 (5 bases). The V end lost 4 bases, the J end lost 2 bases, and 8 bases lay between the germline ends. The CDR3 extends over 13 amino acids. The germline gives CDR1 LNHNV, CDR2 YYDKDF (reference sequence).

The V gene is TRBV6-6, the J gene TRBJ1-5, with D unresolved. The CDR3 loop spans 14 amino acids. Per germline, CDR1 MNHNY and CDR2 SVGAGI (reference sequence). V lost 5 bases and J 5 bases, leaving 13 bases between the germline ends. CDR3 region: CASSPLKGYQPQHF. The CDR3 DNA follows: TGTGCCAGCAGTCCACTGAAGGGTTATCAGCCCCAGCATTTT.

The V and J genes are TRBV27 and TRBJ1-5; TRBD1 matches at 8 bases. There are 14 residues in the CDR3. The germline CDR1 and CDR2 sequences are MNHEY and SMNVEV (reference sequence). Germline trimming cut 7 bases from V and 3 bases from J; bases unmatched to any gene: 5. In nucleotides, the CDR3 is TGTGCCAGCAAATTGACAGGGGTCAATCAGCCCCAGCATTTT. It encodes CASKLTGVNQPQHF.

Concerning this clone: This CDR3 is also generated by other DNA sequences in the sample. The V and J genes are TRBV7-9 and TRBJ2-7; D is tentatively TRBD1 or TRBD2 (5 bases each). The germline V gene encodes CDR1 SEHNR and CDR2 FQNEAQ (reference sequence). Trimming removed 7 bases at V and 3 bases at J, with 7 bases between. The CDR3 totals 11 residues. The CDR3 DNA reads as TGTGCCAGCACAGGGAGCTACGAGCAGTACTTC. Its protein product is CASTGSYEQYF.

By share of the sample, this clone is medium-sized. The genes are TRBV11-2 and TRBJ1-2; D not certain. The CDR3 is made up of 13 amino acids. CDR1 and CDR2 from the germline V gene are SGHAT and FQNNGV. Trimming shortened V by 1 base and J by 7 bases, and 10 bases separated the two germline ends. CDR3 bases: TGTGCCAGCAGCTTAGTGGGTGTTGGTGGCTACACCTTC. Amino acids: CASSLVGVGGYTF.

This chain links TRBV7-8 with TRBJ2-1; D is possibly TRBD1 (6 bases). The CDR3 spans 17 residues. Looked up from germline, CDR1 is SGHVS and CDR2 is FQNEAQ. The V and J ends lost 5 bases and 2 bases respectively, with 19 bases between them. CDR3: CASSPSRTRGPYNEQFF. As DNA, the CDR3 is TGTGCCAGCAGCCCGAGCAGGACCAGGGGTCCCTACAATGAGCAGTTCTTC.

V usage is TRBV5-5 and J usage is TRBJ1-2; no definite D call. Germline assignment: CDR1 SGHKS and CDR2 YYEKEE (reference sequence). CDR3 size: 15 residues. Deletions cut 4 bases from V and 2 bases from J, with 15 bases between. CDR3 bases: TGTGCCAGCAGCCTCGAGGCGTCCAGCAACTATGGCTACACCTTC. It codes for CASSLEASSNYGYTF. Drawing the rest from reference TRBV5-5 and TRBJ1-2, the complete variable domain is DAGVTQSPTHLIKTRGQQVTLRCSPISGHKSVSWYQQVLGQGPQFIFQYYEKEERGRGNFPDRFSARQFPNYSSELNVNALLLGDSALYLCASSLEASSNYGYTFGSGTRLTVV.

The CDR3 spells CASSLGRGIGTEAFF. The DNA for the CDR3 is TGTGCCAGCAGCCTGGGGAGGGGGATCGGCACTGAAGCTTTCTTT. This chain links TRBV5-4 with TRBJ1-1; TRBD1 is a possible D gene (6 bases). V shed 4 bases and J shed 4 bases, with 17 bases lying between them. This CDR3 contains 15 residues. The germline V gene has CDR1 SGHNT and CDR2 YYREEE (reference sequence).

The chain links TRBV5-4 to TRBJ1-2; D uncertain. The germline V and J ends were trimmed by 1 base and 4 bases, with 11 bases remaining between them. Germline CDR1 SGHNT, CDR2 YYREEE (reference sequence). This CDR3 contains 14 residues. CDR3 nucleotides: TGTGCCAGCAGCTTGCTGGCCAGCAGCTATGGCTACACCTTC. Translated: CASSLLASSYGYTF.

The chain employs TRBV16 and TRBJ1-5; D not resolved. This CDR3 is built from 16 residues. The V end lost 4 bases, the J end lost 2 bases, and 15 bases lay between the germline ends. The germline V gene encodes CDR1 KGHSY and CDR2 FQNENV. The DNA of the CDR3 is TGTGCCAGCAGCCCCAACGTGGGGTATGGCAATCAGCCCCAGCATTTT. Residues: CASSPNVGYGNQPQHF.

The rearrangement links TRBV6-6 to TRBJ1-5, with D perhaps TRBD1 (6 bases). This CDR3 contains 15 residues. V gave up 2 bases and J gave up 1 base, with 9 bases separating them. Germline V gene sequence: CDR1 MNHNY, CDR2 SVGAGI (reference sequence). CDR3 coding DNA: TGTGCCAGCAGTTACCGGCAGGGGAGCAATCAGCCCCAGCATTTT. Translated: CASSYRQGSNQPQHF.

The J gene is TRBJ2-5, the V gene TRBV7-8; no definite D call. The V gene lost 1 base and the J gene lost 5 bases, with 11 bases spanning the gap. Germline-derived CDR1 and CDR2 are SGHVS and FQNEAQ. This CDR3 is 14 amino acids long. The CDR3 region has the DNA TGTGCCAGCAGCTTAGACAACTGGCGGGAGACCCAGTACTTC. Protein: CASSLDNWRETQYF.

This rearrangement joins TRBV10-3 to TRBJ2-5; either TRBD1 or TRBD2 may supply D (5 bases each). The length of the CDR3 is 16 residues. Germline V CDR1 and CDR2: ENHRY, SYGVKD. Trimming stripped 3 bases from V and 1 base from J, with 15 bases between. Here the CDR3 DNA reads TGTGCCATCAGTGACACCTCCCGGGGACCCCAAGAGACCCAGTACTTC. It specifies CAISDTSRGPQETQYF.

The rearrangement uses TRBV6-5 and TRBJ2-7, with D unclear. This CDR3 region has 11 residues. Germline V gene data show CDR1 as MNHEY and CDR2 as SVGAGI. Trimming cost V 6 bases and J 2 bases, with 5 bases left between them. This chain's CDR3 is CASSPPYEQYF. CDR3 coding DNA: TGTGCCAGCAGCCCCCCCTACGAGCAGTACTTC.

The CDR3 protein is CASSQTDRGRLGYTF. DNA for the CDR3: TGTGCCAGCAGTCAAACTGACAGGGGGCGGCTGGGCTACACCTTC. V gene TRBV27 combines with J gene TRBJ1-2; 10 bases map to TRBD1. Germline CDR1 MNHEY, CDR2 SMNVEV (reference sequence). V dropped 5 bases and J dropped 8; count of bases not matched to a gene: 11. CDR3 length equals 15 residues.

The chain has TRBV27 and TRBJ2-7; either TRBD1 or TRBD2 may supply D (6 bases each). Trimming stripped 0 bases from V and 6 bases from J, with 12 bases between. CDR1 is MNHEY, CDR2 SMNVEV, per germline (reference sequence). The CDR3 consists of 14 residues. The CDR3 DNA reads TGTGCCAGCAGTTTATCTTTCAGGGGAGGCGAGCAGTACTTC. Translated, it gives CASSLSFRGGEQYF.

This clone has more than one count but fewer than ten. The CDR3 sequence is CAWNAGVRNTIYF. CDR3 bases: TGTGCCTGGAATGCAGGGGTGAGAAACACCATATATTTT. V usage is TRBV30 and J usage is TRBJ1-3; the D gene is possibly TRBD1 (6 bases). The germline V gene has CDR1 GTSNPN and CDR2 SVGIG (reference sequence). The CDR3 has 13 amino acids. Deletions cut 4 bases from V and 5 bases from J, with 12 bases between.